Reported below is one TCR beta chain. The entry originates in a study of blood T cell repertoires in COVID-19. Study-wide background: PBMCs, B-cell-depleted T cells, or T cells were the source of the cDNA or gDNA that made up the material.

Clones were read by immunoSEQ multiplex PCR, and TCRdb kept only the in-frame ones, dropping some. The sample has roughly 250,000 clones; roughly 85% are singletons. The CDR3 length is 13 residues. With 7 bases removed from V and 3 bases from J, the gap between germline ends came to 13 bases. The V gene's germline CDR1 is MNHEY and CDR2 SVGAGI. Sequencing was carried out using PBMCs or T cells enriched from blood (not recorded which). The TCR was taken from a woman between 45 and 60 years old who had recovered from COVID-19. This chain uses TRBV6-5 with TRBJ2-7; the D gene is possibly TRBD1 (5 bases). This CDR3 reads CASKGRSLYEQYF. The DNA of the CDR3 is TGTGCCAGCAAGGGGCGGTCCCTCTACGAGCAGTACTTC.